A selection of T cell receptor beta chains follows, all from one sample in a study of neurological immune-mediated disorders. TCRdb reprocessed the 5' RACE reads with MiXCR, giving one entry per CDR3 protein. Among 25,000 to 35,000 distinct CDR3 sequences listed, 9.5% to 15% were seen once. Sequenced input: PBMCs. The receptor set was obtained from a man aged 55 to 70 in good health. The CDR3 runs from the conserved cysteine through the conserved F or W. Each record gives: D gene, clone size, J gene, V gene, CDR3 protein, CDR3 DNA. D genes are given only for firm matches. The size of a clone is reported for some rows only, either as once, few or many, or as a class for expanded clones.

TRBD1 | many | TRBJ2-7 | TRBV18 | CASSPSRDRSYEQYF | TGTGCCAGCTCACCAAGCCGGGACAGGTCCTACGAGCAGTACTTC
TRBD2 | many | TRBJ2-5 | TRBV4-3 | CASSQLLAGKETQYF | TGCGCCAGCAGCCAGCTCCTAGCGGGAAAAGAGACCCAGTACTTC
- | many | TRBJ2-2 | TRBV14 | CASSHQGTGELFF | TGTGCCAGCAGCCATCAGGGCACCGGGGAGCTGTTTTTT
- | many | TRBJ2-3 | TRBV29-1 | CSVGTASGDTQYF | TGCAGCGTTGGGACAGCCTCGGGAGATACGCAGTATTTT
TRBD1 | many | TRBJ2-3 | TRBV5-1 | CASRTIQGGSTDTQYF | TGCGCCAGCAGGACGATACAGGGGGGTAGCACAGATACGCAGTATTTT
TRBD2 | many | TRBJ2-7 | TRBV29-1 | CSVTGLADHHEQYF | TGCAGCGTCACGGGACTAGCGGATCACCACGAGCAGTACTTC
- | many | TRBJ2-2 | TRBV27 | CASSPIDRSYTGELFF | TGTGCCAGCAGTCCGATAGACAGATCTTACACCGGGGAGCTGTTTTTT
TRBD1 | many | TRBJ1-2 | TRBV7-2 | CASSLGPDRGIGYTF | TGTGCCAGCAGCTTAGGCCCGGACAGGGGGATTGGCTACACCTTC
TRBD2 | few | TRBJ2-7 | TRBV28 | CASRPELAGDYEQYF | TGTGCCAGCAGACCCGAACTAGCGGGAGACTACGAGCAGTACTTC
TRBD2 | many | TRBJ2-3 | TRBV10-3 | CAISRREGTDTQYF | TGTGCCATCAGTAGGCGGGAGGGAACAGATACGCAGTATTTT
TRBD1 | - | TRBJ2-7 | TRBV5-4 | CASSLGTGRLFEQYF | TGTGCCAGCAGCTTGGGGACAGGAAGACTTTTCGAGCAGTACTTC
- | many | TRBJ1-1 | TRBV29-1 | CSVDLGTLAFF | TGCAGCGTTGACTTGGGAACGTTGGCTTTCTTT
- | many | TRBJ1-5 | TRBV5-1 | CASSLGGENQPQHF | TGCGCCAGCAGCTTAGGAGGGGAAAATCAGCCCCAGCATTTT
- | many | TRBJ2-5 | TRBV10-3 | CAIRDIPPEETQYF | TGTGCCATCAGGGACATCCCCCCCGAAGAGACCCAGTACTTC
- | many | TRBJ1-4 | TRBV29-1 | CSVSSGAKLFF | TGCAGCGTTAGCTCAGGGGCTAAACTGTTTTTT
- | - | TRBJ2-1 | TRBV10-2 | CASSVPVFSSYNEQFF | TGCGCCAGCAGTGTCCCGGTGTTTAGCTCCTACAATGAGCAGTTCTTC
- | many | TRBJ1-1 | TRBV6-5 | CASRVRGNTEAFF | TGTGCCAGCAGGGTCAGGGGGAACACTGAAGCTTTCTTT
TRBD1 | many | TRBJ1-5 | TRBV20-1 | CSAIRQGVDQPQHF | TGCAGTGCTATTCGACAGGGGGTTGATCAGCCCCAGCATTTT
TRBD2 | many | TRBJ2-1 | TRBV27 | CASSLAGGPHGEQFF | TGTGCCAGCAGTTTAGCGGGAGGGCCTCATGGTGAGCAGTTCTTC
TRBD1 | medium-sized | TRBJ2-5 | TRBV4-2 | CASSPGQGVLETQYF | TGTGCCAGCAGCCCGGGACAGGGTGTTTTGGAGACCCAGTACTTC
TRBD2 | many | TRBJ2-2 | TRBV9 | CASSARGAGDLDGELFF | TGTGCCAGCAGCGCCAGAGGAGCGGGAGACCTGGACGGGGAGCTGTTTTTT
TRBD2 | medium-sized | TRBJ2-7 | TRBV5-6 | CASSSRLAVYEQYF | TGTGCCAGCAGCTCTCGACTAGCGGTTTACGAGCAGTACTTC
TRBD2 | many | TRBJ2-1 | TRBV20-1 | CSAGLAGSYNEQFF | TGCAGTGCTGGACTAGCGGGGTCCTACAATGAGCAGTTCTTC
TRBD2 | many | TRBJ2-7 | TRBV2 | CASSPGTSGSYEQYF | TGTGCCAGCAGCCCCGGGACTAGCGGGAGCTACGAGCAGTACTTC
TRBD1 | many | TRBJ2-7 | TRBV7-2 | CASSLGVTGGIWDEQYF | TGTGCCAGCAGCTTAGGAGTAACAGGGGGAATCTGGGACGAGCAGTACTTC
- | many | TRBJ1-4 | TRBV20-1 | CSAREVGAREKLFF | TGCAGTGCTAGAGAGGTGGGGGCGCGAGAAAAACTGTTTTTT
- | many | TRBJ1-5 | TRBV12-3/TRBV12-4 | CASSLRAGVNSNQPQHF | TGTGCCAGCAGTTTAAGGGCGGGGGTTAATAGCAATCAGCCCCAGCATTTT
- | many | TRBJ2-7 | TRBV3-1 | CASSQFRLVGRSDYEQYF | TGTGCCAGCAGCCAATTCCGACTAGTAGGACGTTCGGATTACGAGCAGTACTTC
TRBD1 | many | TRBJ2-7 | TRBV9 | CASSIQDRGYEQYF | TGTGCCAGCTCGATACAGGACAGGGGCTACGAGCAGTACTTC